The entry that follows covers one T cell receptor beta chain sequence. Its antigen is unidentified. TEMRA cells were FACS-enriched, and CD8+ and CD4+ T cells were isolated negatively. This record belongs to a study of CD8 T cells in Susac syndrome. Whole-study findings and limits: It was acknowledged by the study that relatively few individuals were included in its TCR sequencing and HLA analysis.

After extraction with the RNeasy kit, about 0.45 to 1 ug of the RNA was reverse transcribed using random hexamers. Amplification of TCR beta CDR3 across 54 Vbeta and 13 Jbeta was performed with immunoSEQ multiplex PCR. TCRdb ran MiXCR on the immunoSEQ multiplex PCR reads and lists one entry per CDR3 protein. The sample consists of 150,000 to 200,000 distinct CDR3 sequences, roughly 95% of them appearing once. This CDR3 comprises 16 residues. Germline assignment: CDR1 GTSNPN and CDR2 SVGIG (reference sequence). The V end was cut by 3 bases, the J end by 2 bases, with 18 bases between. Sequenced input: CD4+ T cells from PBMCs. The source of this sequence is a human donor with multiple sclerosis. V and J are TRBV30 and TRBJ2-3, with D possibly being TRBD2 (6 bases). The CDR3 sequence: CAWSKSREAYTDTQYF. In DNA, the CDR3 is TGTGCCTGGAGCAAATCTAGGGAGGCTTACACAGATACGCAGTATTTT.